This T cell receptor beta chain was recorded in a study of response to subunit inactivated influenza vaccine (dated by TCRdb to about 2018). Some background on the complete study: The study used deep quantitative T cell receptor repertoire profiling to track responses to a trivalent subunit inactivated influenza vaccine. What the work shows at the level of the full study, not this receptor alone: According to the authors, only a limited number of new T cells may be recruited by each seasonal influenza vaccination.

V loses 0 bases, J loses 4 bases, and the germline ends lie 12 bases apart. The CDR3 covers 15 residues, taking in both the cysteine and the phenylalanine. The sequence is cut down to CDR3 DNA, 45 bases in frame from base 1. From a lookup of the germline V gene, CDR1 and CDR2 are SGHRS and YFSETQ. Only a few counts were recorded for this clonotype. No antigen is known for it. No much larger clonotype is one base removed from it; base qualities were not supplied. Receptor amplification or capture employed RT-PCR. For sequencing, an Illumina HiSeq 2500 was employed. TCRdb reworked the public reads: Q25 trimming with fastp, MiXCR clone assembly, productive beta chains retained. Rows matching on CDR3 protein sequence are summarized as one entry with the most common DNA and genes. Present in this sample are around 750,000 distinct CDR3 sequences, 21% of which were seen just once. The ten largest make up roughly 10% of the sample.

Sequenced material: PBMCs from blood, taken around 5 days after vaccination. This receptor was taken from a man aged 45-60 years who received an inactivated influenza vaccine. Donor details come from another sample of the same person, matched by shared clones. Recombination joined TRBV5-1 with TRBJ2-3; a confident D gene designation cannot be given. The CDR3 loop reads CASSLEGTEADTQYF. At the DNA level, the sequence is TGCGCCAGCAGCTTGGAAGGTACCGAGGCAGATACGCAGTATTTT. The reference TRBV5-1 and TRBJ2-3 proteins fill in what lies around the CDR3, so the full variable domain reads KAGVTQTPRYLIKTRGQQVTLSCSPISGHRSVSWYQQTPGQGLQFLFEYFSETQRNKGNFPGRFSGRQFSNSRSEMNVSTLELGDSALYLCASSLEGTEADTQYFGPGTRLTVL.